The TCR beta chain under discussion was sequenced for a study of T cell responses to AZD1222 COVID-19 vaccine. Generated by immunoSEQ multiplex PCR, the TCRdb table keeps only in-frame clones and is missing some. The sample includes roughly 150,000 clones, around 92% of them seen just once. In germline, CDR1 is SGHTA, CDR2 FQGTGA. This CDR3 has 13 amino acids. V dropped 0 bases and J dropped 1 base, with 0 bases sitting between them. The J gene is TRBJ2-2, the V gene TRBV7-3; D call uncertain. The sample in question was peripheral blood, obtained 28 days after the second AZD1222 dose. The TCR comes from an adult who received the AZD1222 COVID-19 vaccine. Here the CDR3 reads CASSLTNTGELFF. As DNA, the CDR3 is TGTGCCAGCAGCTTAACGAACACCGGGGAGCTGTTTTTT.